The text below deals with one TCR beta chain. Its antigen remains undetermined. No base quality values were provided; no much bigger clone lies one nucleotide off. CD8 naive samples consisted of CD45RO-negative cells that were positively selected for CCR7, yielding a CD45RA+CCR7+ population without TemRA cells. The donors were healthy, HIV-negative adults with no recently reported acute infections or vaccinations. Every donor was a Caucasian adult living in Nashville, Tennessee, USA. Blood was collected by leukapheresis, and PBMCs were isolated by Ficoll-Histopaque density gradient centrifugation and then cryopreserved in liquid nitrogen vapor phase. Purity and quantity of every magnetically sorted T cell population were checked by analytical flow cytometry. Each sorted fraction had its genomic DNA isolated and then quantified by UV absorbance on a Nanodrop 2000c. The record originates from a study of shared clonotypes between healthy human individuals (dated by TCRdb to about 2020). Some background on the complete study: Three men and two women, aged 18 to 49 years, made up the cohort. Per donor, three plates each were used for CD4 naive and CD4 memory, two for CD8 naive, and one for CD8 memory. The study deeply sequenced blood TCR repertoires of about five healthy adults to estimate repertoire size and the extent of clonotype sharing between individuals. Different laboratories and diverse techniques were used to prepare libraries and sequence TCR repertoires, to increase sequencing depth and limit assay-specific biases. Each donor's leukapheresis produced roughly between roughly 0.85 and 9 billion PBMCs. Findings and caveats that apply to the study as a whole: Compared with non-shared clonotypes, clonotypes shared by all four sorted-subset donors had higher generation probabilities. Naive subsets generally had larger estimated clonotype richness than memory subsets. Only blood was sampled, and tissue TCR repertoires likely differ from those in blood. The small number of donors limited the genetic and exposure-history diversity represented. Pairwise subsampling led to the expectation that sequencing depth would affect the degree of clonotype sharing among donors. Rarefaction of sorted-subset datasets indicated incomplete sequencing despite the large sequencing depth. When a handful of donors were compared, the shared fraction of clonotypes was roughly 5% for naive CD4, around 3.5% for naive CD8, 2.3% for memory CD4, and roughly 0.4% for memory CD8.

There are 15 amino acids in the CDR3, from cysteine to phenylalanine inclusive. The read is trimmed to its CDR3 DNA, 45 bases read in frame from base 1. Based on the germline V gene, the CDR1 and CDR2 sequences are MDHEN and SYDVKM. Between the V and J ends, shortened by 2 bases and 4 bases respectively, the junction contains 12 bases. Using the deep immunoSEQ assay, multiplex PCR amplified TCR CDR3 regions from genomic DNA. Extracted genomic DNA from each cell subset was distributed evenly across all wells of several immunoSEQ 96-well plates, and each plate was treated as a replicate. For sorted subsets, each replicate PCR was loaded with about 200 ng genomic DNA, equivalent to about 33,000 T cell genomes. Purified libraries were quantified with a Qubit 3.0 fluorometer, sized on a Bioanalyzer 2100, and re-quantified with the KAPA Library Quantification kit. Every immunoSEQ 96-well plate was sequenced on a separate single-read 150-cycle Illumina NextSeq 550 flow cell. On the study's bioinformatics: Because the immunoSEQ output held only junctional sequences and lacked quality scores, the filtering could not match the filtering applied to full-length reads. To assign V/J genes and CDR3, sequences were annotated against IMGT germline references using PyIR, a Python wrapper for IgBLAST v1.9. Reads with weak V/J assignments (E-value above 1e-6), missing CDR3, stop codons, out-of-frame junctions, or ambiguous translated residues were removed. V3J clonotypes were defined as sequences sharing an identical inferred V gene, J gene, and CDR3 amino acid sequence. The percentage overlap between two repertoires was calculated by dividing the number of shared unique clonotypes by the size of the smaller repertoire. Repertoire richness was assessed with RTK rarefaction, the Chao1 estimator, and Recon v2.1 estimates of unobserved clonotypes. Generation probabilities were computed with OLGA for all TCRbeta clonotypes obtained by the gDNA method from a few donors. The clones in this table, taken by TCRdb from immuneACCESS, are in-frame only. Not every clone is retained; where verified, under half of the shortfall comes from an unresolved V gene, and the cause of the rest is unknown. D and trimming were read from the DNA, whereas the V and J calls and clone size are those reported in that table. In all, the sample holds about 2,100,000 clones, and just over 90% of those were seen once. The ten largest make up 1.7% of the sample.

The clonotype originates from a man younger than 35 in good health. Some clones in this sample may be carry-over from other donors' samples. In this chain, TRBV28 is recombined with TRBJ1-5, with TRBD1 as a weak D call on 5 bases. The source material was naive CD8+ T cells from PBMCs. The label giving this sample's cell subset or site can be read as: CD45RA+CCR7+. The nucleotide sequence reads TGTGCCAGCAGTTTAATCTTGAGGGGAAATCAGCCCCAGCATTTT. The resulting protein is CASSLILRGNQPQHF.